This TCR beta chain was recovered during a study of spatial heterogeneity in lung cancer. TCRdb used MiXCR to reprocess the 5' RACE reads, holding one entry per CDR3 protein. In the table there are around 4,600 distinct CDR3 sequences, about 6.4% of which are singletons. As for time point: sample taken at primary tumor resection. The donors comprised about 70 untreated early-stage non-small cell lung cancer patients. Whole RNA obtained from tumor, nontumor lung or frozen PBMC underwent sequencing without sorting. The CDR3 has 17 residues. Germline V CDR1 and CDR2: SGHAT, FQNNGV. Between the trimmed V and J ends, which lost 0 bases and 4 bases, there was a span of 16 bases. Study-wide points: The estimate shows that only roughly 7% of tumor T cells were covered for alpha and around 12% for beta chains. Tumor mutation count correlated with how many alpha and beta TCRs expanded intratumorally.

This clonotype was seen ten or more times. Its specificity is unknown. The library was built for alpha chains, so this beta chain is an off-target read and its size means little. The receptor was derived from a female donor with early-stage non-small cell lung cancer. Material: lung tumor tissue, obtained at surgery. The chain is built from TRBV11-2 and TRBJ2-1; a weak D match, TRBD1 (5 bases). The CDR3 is CASSLESQDTTYNEQFF. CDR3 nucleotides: TGTGCCAGCAGCTTAGAGAGTCAGGACACAACGTACAATGAGCAGTTCTTC.